Given below is one T cell receptor (beta chain) in context. The sample is drawn from a study of blood T cell repertoires in COVID-19. The overall study: Spain, Italy and the United States supplied samples that represented acute and convalescent COVID-19. In each case, the material was cDNA or gDNA derived from T cells, B-cell-depleted T cells, or PBMCs.

In the original analysis: Reference gene primer amplification yielded estimated nucleated cell counts. The repertoire was sequenced with immunoSEQ multiplex PCR; TCRdb's copy has only in-frame clones and lacks some. The V and J calls and the clone size are those of that table, but D and trimming were determined from the DNA. The profile shows some 160,000 clones, under 85% of them singletons. The V gene's germline CDR1 is MNHEY and CDR2 SVGAGI. CDR3 length: 15 amino acids. V lost 6 bases to trimming and J lost 4 bases; unmatched junction nucleotides: 7. This TCR was sampled from a man between 50 and 59 years old with active or convalescent COVID-19. This chain joins TRBV6-5 and TRBJ2-1; 9 positions match TRBD1. Sequencing input: peripheral blood. The DNA for the CDR3 is TGTGCCAGCAGCAACTCCGGGACAGGGTACAATGAGCAGTTCTTC. It specifies CASSNSGTGYNEQFF.